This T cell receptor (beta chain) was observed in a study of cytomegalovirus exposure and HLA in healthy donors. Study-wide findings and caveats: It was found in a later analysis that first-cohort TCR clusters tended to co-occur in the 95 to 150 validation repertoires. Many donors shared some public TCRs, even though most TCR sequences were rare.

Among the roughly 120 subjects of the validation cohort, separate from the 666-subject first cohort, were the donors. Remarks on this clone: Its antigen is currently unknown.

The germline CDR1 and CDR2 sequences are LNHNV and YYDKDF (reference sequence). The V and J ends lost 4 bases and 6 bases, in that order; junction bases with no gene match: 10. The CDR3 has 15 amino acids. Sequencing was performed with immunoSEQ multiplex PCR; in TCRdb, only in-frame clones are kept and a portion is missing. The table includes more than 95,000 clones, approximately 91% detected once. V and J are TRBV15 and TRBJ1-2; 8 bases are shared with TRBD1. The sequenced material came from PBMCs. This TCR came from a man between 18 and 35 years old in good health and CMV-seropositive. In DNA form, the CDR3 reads TGTGCCACCAGCAAAGTTCAGCAGGGGGCTCATGGCTACACCTTC. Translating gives CATSKVQQGAHGYTF. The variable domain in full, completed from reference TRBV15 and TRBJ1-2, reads DAMVIQNPRYQVTQFGKPVTLSCSQTLNHNVMYWYQQKSSQAPKLLFHYYDKDFNNEADTPDNFQSRRPNTSFCFLDIRSPGLGDTAMYLCATSKVQQGAHGYTFGSGTRLTVV.